Listed below are T cell receptor beta chains from one sample, sequenced in a study of blood T cell repertoires in COVID-19. Sequenced by immunoSEQ multiplex PCR; TCRdb stores in-frame clones only, minus some. The data contain some 170,000 clones, nearly 80% of them seen just once; the ten biggest clones take up approximately 27%. Sequenced sample: peripheral blood. These receptors were obtained from a woman in her seventies with acute or convalescent COVID-19. Both conserved end residues are part of each CDR3. The D gene is left open where the match is weak. Clone size is not always given. Where it is, it says once, few, many or a class for expanded clones.

V	size	J	D	DNA	CDR3
TRBV6-4	.	TRBJ2-2	.	TGTGCCAGCTCGTCACAGGGGAACACCGGGGAGCTGTTTTTT	CASSSQGNTGELFF
TRBV29-1	.	TRBJ2-1	TRBD1	TGCAGCGCCGGGACAGGGTATGATGAGCAGTTCTTC	CSAGTGYDEQFF
TRBV6-1	.	TRBJ2-2	.	TGTGCCAGCAGTGCAACTTCGTCAGGGGCTCCCGGGGAGCTGTTTTTT	CASSATSSGAPGELFF
TRBV5-6	.	TRBJ1-5	.	TGTGCCAGCAGCTCGGGAAACGCGTATAGCAATCAGCCCCAGCATTTT	CASSSGNAYSNQPQHF
TRBV7-9	.	TRBJ1-1	TRBD1	TGTGCCAGCAGCTCGCCGGGACAGAACGCTGAAGCTTTCTTT	CASSSPGQNAEAFF
TRBV29-1	.	TRBJ2-7	TRBD1	TGCAGCGGATGGGACAGGGGATCCTACGAGCAGTACTTC	CSGWDRGSYEQYF
TRBV3-1/TRBV3-2	.	TRBJ2-7	.	TGTGCCAGCAGCCCACTCGTTCAAAGTTCCTACGAGCAGTACTTC	CASSPLVQSSYEQYF
TRBV6-5	.	TRBJ2-1	TRBD2	TGTGCCAGCAGTCAGGGACTAGGAGAGGCCGAGCAGTTCTTC	CASSQGLGEAEQFF
TRBV10-3	.	TRBJ1-5	.	TGTGCCATCAGTGACCCTCCGGGGGATCAGCCCCAGCATTTT	CAISDPPGDQPQHF
TRBV5-1	.	TRBJ2-2	.	TGCGCCAGCAGCTTGCAAGCGGTAAACACCGGGGAGCTGTTTTTT	CASSLQAVNTGELFF
TRBV7-9	.	TRBJ2-2	.	TGTGCCAGCAGCTTAGCCTCCGCACAGACCACCGGGGAGCTGTTTTTT	CASSLASAQTTGELFF
TRBV30	.	TRBJ1-6	.	TGTGCCTGGAGTGAGCCCCCGGGGTCCCTCCACTTT	CAWSEPPGSLHF
TRBV2	few	TRBJ2-7	.	TGTGCCAGCAGTGAATCGCTGGACAGTACCTACGAGCAGTACTTC	CASSESLDSTYEQYF
TRBV6-5	.	TRBJ1-6	.	TGTGCCAGCAGTTACTCGACAGACTTATATAATTCACCCCTCCACTTT	CASSYSTDLYNSPLHF
TRBV7-9	.	TRBJ2-3	.	TGTGCCAGCAGCCCAGCCGGCGGGGCCAGCGGTGGTACGCAGTATTTT	CASSPAGGASGGTQYF
TRBV19	.	TRBJ2-5	.	TGTGCCAGTAGTATCCGGCAGGGTTCGGGAGAGACCCAGTACTTC	CASSIRQGSGETQYF
TRBV10-3	.	TRBJ2-1	TRBD2	TGTGCCATCAGTGATCTGGAGGGAGGGCTCAACAATGAGCAGTTCTTC	CAISDLEGGLNNEQFF
TRBV19	.	TRBJ1-5	TRBD1	TGTGCCAGTAGTACCAGACAGGGCCCATATCAGCCCCAGCATTTT	CASSTRQGPYQPQHF
TRBV5-1	.	TRBJ2-1	TRBD2	TGCGCCAGCAGCCCAACCGGGACTAGCGGCCACAATGAGCAGTTCTTC	CASSPTGTSGHNEQFF
TRBV11-1	.	TRBJ2-3	.	TGTGCCAGCAGCGCAGTCTTTTGGGGGCGGACAGATACGCAGTATTTT	CASSAVFWGRTDTQYF
TRBV3-1/TRBV3-2	.	TRBJ1-4	.	TGTGCCAGCAGCCAACGGTGGGGGGCTAATGAAAAACTGTTTTTT	CASSQRWGANEKLFF
TRBV2	once	TRBJ1-2	TRBD1	TGTGCCAGCAGGAGGGACAGGGGAGTGAACTATGGCTACACCTTC	CASRRDRGVNYGYTF
TRBV6-5	.	TRBJ2-2	.	TGTGCCAGCAGGCCCACAGGGTGGGCCGGGGAGCTGTTTTTT	CASRPTGWAGELFF
TRBV20-1	.	TRBJ1-6	TRBD1	TGCAGTGCTAGTAAGGGACAGGGCCGCTCTAATAATAATTCACCCCTCCACTTT	CSASKGQGRSNNNSPLHF
TRBV5-1	.	TRBJ2-7	TRBD2	TGCGCCAGCAGCATGGGACTAGCGGGCGTATCCTACGAGCAGTACTTC	CASSMGLAGVSYEQYF
TRBV2	.	TRBJ2-3	TRBD2	TGTGCCAGCAGTAGGGAGGGCCGAGATACGCAGTATTTT	CASSREGRDTQYF
TRBV7-3	.	TRBJ2-5	TRBD1	TGTGCCAGCAGCGGGGACAGGGGTGCTGAGACCCAGTACTTC	CASSGDRGAETQYF
TRBV7-3	.	TRBJ2-5	.	TGTGCCAGCAGCTTAGGTTCGGCGGGGAAACAAGAGACCCAGTACTTC	CASSLGSAGKQETQYF
TRBV5-6	.	TRBJ1-1	TRBD1	TGTGCCAGCAGCTCCACCGGGACAGTGAACACTGAAGCTTTCTTT	CASSSTGTVNTEAFF
TRBV5-5	.	TRBJ2-1	.	TGTGCCAGCAGCTTGGCGGGGACCTACAATGAGCAGTTCTTC	CASSLAGTYNEQFF
TRBV19	.	TRBJ1-5	.	TGTGCCAGTAGTATAGTTGCGGTCGAGGTGCCCCAGCATTTT	CASSIVAVEVPQHF
TRBV29-1	.	TRBJ2-5	TRBD2	TGCAGCCATAAGGGACTAGGTGGGGAGACCCAGTACTTC	CSHKGLGGETQYF
TRBV6-5	once	TRBJ1-2	.	TGTGCCAGCAGCAGACAGCCAGACTATGGCTACACCTTC	CASSRQPDYGYTF
TRBV19	few	TRBJ1-2	TRBD1	TGTGCCAGTAGTATGGGGGACAGGGCCTACTATGGCTACACCTTC	CASSMGDRAYYGYTF
TRBV19	.	TRBJ1-1	.	TGTGCCAGTAGGTCCCCTCAGCGGCTGAACACTGAAGCTTTCTTT	CASRSPQRLNTEAFF
TRBV10-3	.	TRBJ2-7	.	TGTGCCATCAGTGAAAGGACAGTCTCCCTCTACGAGCAGTACTTC	CAISERTVSLYEQYF